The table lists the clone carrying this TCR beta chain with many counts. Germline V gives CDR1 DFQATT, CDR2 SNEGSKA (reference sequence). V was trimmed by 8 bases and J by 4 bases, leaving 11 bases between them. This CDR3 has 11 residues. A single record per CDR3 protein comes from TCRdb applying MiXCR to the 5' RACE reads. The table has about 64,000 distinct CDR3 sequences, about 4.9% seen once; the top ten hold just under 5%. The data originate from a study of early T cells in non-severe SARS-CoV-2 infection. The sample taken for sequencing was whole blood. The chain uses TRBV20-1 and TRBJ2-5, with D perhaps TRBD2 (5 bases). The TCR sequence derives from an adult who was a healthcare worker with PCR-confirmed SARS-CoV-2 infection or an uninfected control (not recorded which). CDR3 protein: CSPWGVETQYF. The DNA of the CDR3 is TGCAGTCCCTGGGGAGTAGAGACCCAGTACTTC.